This TCR beta chain was sequenced for a study of human T cells and chemical hapten exposure. This sample's time point: patch test 1, 2 weeks after DPC sensitization. Noted treatment: therapeutic diphenylcyclopropenone sensitization with weekly scalp DPC. Trimming cost V 6 bases and J 2 bases, with 20 bases left between them. The CDR3 is made up of 17 amino acids. Germline-derived CDR1 and CDR2 are MDHEN and SYDVKM. TCRdb re-analysed the RACE reads in MiXCR, keeping a single row per CDR3 protein. Altogether about 69,000 distinct CDR3 sequences are present, around 30% being singletons, with the ten largest covering about 9%.

This rearrangement joins TRBV28 to TRBJ1-3; no clear D gene. The material was whole blood, obtained in connection with sensitization to the hapten diphenylcyclopropenone (DPC). The sequence came from a man aged 35 to 55 with alopecia areata. Some clones in this sample may be carry-over from other donors' samples. The CDR3 DNA reads as TGTGCCAGCAGCCTGGAACCCGGCGCCAGAACTGGAAACACCATATATTTT. It codes for CASSLEPGARTGNTIYF.